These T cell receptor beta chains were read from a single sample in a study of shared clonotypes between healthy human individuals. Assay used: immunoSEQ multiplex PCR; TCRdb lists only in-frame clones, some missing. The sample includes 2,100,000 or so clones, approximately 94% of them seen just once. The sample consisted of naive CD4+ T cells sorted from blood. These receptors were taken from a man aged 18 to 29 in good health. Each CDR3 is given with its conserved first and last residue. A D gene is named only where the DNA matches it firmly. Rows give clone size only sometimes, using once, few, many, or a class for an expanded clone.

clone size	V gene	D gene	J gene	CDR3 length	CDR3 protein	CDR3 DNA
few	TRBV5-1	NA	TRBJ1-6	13	CASSSVGNSPLHF	TGCGCCAGCAGCTCTGTAGGGAATTCACCCCTCCACTTT
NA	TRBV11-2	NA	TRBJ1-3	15	CASSQSAASGNTIYF	TGTGCCAGCAGCCAGTCGGCAGCCTCTGGAAACACCATATATTTT
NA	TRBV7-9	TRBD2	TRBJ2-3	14	CASSHSGGTDTQYF	TGTGCCAGCAGCCACAGCGGGGGCACAGATACGCAGTATTTT
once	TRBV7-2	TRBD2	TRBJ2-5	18	CASSLAPGTSGRAETQYF	TGTGCCAGCAGCTTAGCGCCGGGGACTAGCGGGAGGGCAGAGACCCAGTACTTC
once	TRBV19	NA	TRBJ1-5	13	CASSGESAKPQHF	TGTGCCAGTAGCGGGGAGTCCGCTAAGCCCCAGCATTTT
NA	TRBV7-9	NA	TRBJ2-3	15	CASSLGGSPTDTQYF	TGTGCCAGCAGCTTAGGCGGATCGCCCACAGATACGCAGTATTTT
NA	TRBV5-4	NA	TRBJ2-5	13	CASSLQHQETQYF	TGTGCCAGCAGCTTACAGCACCAAGAGACCCAGTACTTC
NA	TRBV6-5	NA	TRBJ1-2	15	CASSYSGKANYGYTF	TGTGCCAGCAGTTACTCGGGCAAAGCTAACTATGGCTACACCTTC
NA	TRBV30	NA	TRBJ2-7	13	CAWDGRGTYEQYF	TGTGCCTGGGACGGTCGGGGAACCTACGAGCAGTACTTC
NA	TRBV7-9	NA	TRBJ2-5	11	CASSLVETQYF	TGTGCCAGCAGCCTCGTGGAGACCCAGTACTTC
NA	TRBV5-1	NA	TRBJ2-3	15	CASSFWGADADTQYF	TGCGCCAGCAGCTTCTGGGGGGCCGACGCAGATACGCAGTATTTT
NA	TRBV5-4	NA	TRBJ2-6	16	CASSPPGGGGANVLTF	TGTGCCAGCAGCCCCCCCGGGGGTGGTGGGGCCAACGTCCTGACTTTC
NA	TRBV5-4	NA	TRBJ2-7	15	CASSLVPEDAYEQYF	TGTGCCAGCAGCTTGGTCCCGGAGGACGCCTACGAGCAGTACTTC
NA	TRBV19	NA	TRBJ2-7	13	CASSTVGSYEQYF	TGTGCCAGCTCGACAGTTGGCTCCTACGAGCAGTACTTC
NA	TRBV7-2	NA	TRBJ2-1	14	CASSLGGTYNEQFF	TGTGCCAGCAGCTTAGGGGGTACCTACAATGAGCAGTTCTTC
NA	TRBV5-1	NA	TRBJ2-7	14	CASSFTVNSYEQYF	TGCGCCAGCAGCTTCACGGTGAACTCCTACGAGCAGTACTTC
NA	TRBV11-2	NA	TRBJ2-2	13	CASSLETPGELFF	TGTGCCAGCAGCTTAGAAACACCCGGGGAGCTGTTTTTT
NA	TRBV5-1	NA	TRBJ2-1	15	CASSLVTGSYNEQFF	TGCGCCAGCAGCTTGGTTACAGGGTCCTACAATGAGCAGTTCTTC
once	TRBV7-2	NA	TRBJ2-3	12	CASSVPGLLLYF	TGTGCCAGCAGCGTTCCGGGACTCTTGCTCTATTTT
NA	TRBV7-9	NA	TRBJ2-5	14	CASSPPRNQETQYF	TGTGCCAGCAGCCCTCCCAGGAACCAAGAGACCCAGTACTTC
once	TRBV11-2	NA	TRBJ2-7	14	CASTQPPYHKWQYF	TGTGCCAGCACCCAACCCCCTTACCACAAATGGCAGTACTTC
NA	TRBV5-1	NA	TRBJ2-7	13	CASSSSGSSEQYF	TGCGCCAGCAGCTCCAGCGGGTCCTCCGAGCAGTACTTC
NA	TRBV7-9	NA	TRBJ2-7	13	CASTGRGRDEQYF	TGTGCCAGCACCGGCAGGGGTCGAGACGAGCAGTACTTC
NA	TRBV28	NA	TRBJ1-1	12	CASSFILSEAFF	TGTGCCAGCAGTTTTATCCTCTCTGAAGCTTTCTTT
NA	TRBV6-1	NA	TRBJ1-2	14	CASIEDRANYGYTF	TGTGCCAGCATCGAGGACAGAGCTAACTATGGCTACACCTTC
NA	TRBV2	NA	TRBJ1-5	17	CASSSATLDRLHQPQHF	TGTGCCAGCAGCTCCGCTACCCTAGACAGGCTGCATCAGCCCCAGCATTTT
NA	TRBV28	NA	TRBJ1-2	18	CASSRHAGGLEANYGYTF	TGTGCCAGCAGCCGCCACGCGGGGGGGCTGGAGGCTAACTATGGCTACACCTTC
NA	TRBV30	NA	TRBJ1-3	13	CAWSGTAGNTIYF	TGTGCCTGGAGTGGGACAGCAGGAAACACCATATATTTT
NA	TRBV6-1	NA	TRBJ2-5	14	CASSATGWQETQYF	TGTGCCAGCAGTGCCACCGGGTGGCAAGAGACCCAGTACTTC
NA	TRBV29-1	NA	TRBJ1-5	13	CSVLPGANQPQHF	TGCAGCGTTCTTCCGGGCGCTAATCAGCCCCAGCATTTT
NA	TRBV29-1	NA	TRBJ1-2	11	CSVDTGSGYTF	TGCAGCGTTGATACCGGGAGTGGCTACACCTTC
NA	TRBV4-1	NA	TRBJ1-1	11	CASKSPTEAFF	TGCGCCAGCAAGAGCCCCACTGAAGCTTTCTTT
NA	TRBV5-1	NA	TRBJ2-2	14	CASSLVQGAGELFF	TGCGCCAGCAGCTTGGTACAGGGAGCCGGGGAGCTGTTTTTT
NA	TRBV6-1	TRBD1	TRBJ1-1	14	CASSGTTGGTEAFF	TGTGCCAGCAGTGGCACGACAGGGGGCACTGAAGCTTTCTTT
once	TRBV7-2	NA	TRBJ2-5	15	CASSFLGPLQETQYF	TGTGCCAGCAGCTTCCTTGGGCCTCTCCAAGAGACCCAGTACTTC